This T cell receptor beta chain emerged from a study of cytomegalovirus exposure and HLA in healthy donors. PCR involved 60 Vbeta and 13 Jbeta primers. Libraries were prepared by immunoSEQ multiplex PCR; TCRdb keeps only in-frame clonotypes and omits some of them. The table lists 65,000 to 100,000 clones, roughly 80% of them singletons. The CDR3 has 15 residues. CDR1 is LNHDA and CDR2 is SQIVND in the germline V gene (reference sequence). V was pared by 3 bases and J by 3 bases, with 12 bases between. J is TRBJ1-5 and V is TRBV19; perhaps TRBD1 as D (5 bases). Source material: PBMCs. The clonotype was recovered from a woman aged 40 to 55 in good health and CMV-seropositive. CDR3 sequence: CASSMKGRANQPQHF. The CDR3 coding sequence is TGTGCCAGTAGTATGAAGGGCAGGGCCAATCAGCCCCAGCATTTT.